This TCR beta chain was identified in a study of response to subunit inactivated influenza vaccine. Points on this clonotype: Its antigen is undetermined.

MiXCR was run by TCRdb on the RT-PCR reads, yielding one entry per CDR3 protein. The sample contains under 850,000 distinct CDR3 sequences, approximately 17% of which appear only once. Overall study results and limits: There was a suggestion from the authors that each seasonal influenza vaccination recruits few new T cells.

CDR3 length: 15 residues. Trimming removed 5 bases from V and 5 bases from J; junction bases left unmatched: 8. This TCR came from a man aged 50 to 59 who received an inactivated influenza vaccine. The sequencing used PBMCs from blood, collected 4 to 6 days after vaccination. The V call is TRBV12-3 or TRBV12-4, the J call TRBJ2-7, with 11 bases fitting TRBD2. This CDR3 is CASSTLLAGVNEQYF. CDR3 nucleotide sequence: TGTGCCAGCAGTACCTTACTAGCGGGAGTAAACGAGCAGTACTTC.